This is a list of T cell receptor beta chains from one sample in a study of blood T cell repertoires in COVID-19. Measured with immunoSEQ multiplex PCR; TCRdb has only the in-frame clones, and not every one. The sample yields 250,000 to 350,000 clones, 65% to 85% seen once. The sequenced sample consisted of peripheral blood. These receptors were obtained from a human donor with COVID-19, enrolled during active disease. The donor label of this sample is uncertain. Both conserved end residues are part of each CDR3. D genes are given only for firm matches. Only part of the rows carry a size: once, few, many, or a class if the clone is expanded.

abundance	v_gene	d_gene	j_gene	CDR3aa	CDR3nt
.	TRBV6-6	TRBD1	TRBJ1-2	CASTPNRGSLGYGYTF	TGTGCCAGCACCCCAAACAGGGGCAGTCTAGGCTATGGCTACACCTTC
.	TRBV15	.	TRBJ2-3	CATSRDMRGYDTQYF	TGTGCCACCAGCAGAGATATGAGAGGATACGATACGCAGTATTTT
.	TRBV5-6	TRBD1	TRBJ2-7	CASSWDRVYEQYF	TGTGCCAGCAGCTGGGACAGGGTCTACGAGCAGTACTTC
.	TRBV5-6	.	TRBJ1-6	CASSPQTGSYNSPLHF	TGTGCCAGCAGCCCACAAACGGGATCCTATAATTCACCCCTCCACTTT
.	TRBV30	.	TRBJ1-2	CAWSVALQGHGYTF	TGTGCCTGGAGTGTAGCGTTACAGGGCCATGGCTACACCTTC
.	TRBV29-1	.	TRBJ1-2	CSVEPVERNGYTF	TGCAGCGTTGAACCGGTCGAACGAAACGGCTACACCTTC
.	TRBV19	.	TRBJ1-4	CASSIQGEKLFF	TGTGCCAGTAGTATCCAGGGGGAAAAACTGTTTTTT
.	TRBV6-1	TRBD2	TRBJ2-5	CASSERTSGGKETQYF	TGTGCCAGCAGTGAGAGGACTAGCGGGGGGAAAGAGACCCAGTACTTC
.	TRBV7-2	.	TRBJ2-7	CASSSQIVPFEQYF	TGTGCCAGCAGCTCTCAAATAGTCCCGTTCGAGCAGTACTTC
.	TRBV21-1	.	TRBJ2-1	CASNPCGGDYKTNEQFF	TGTGCCAGCAACCCTTGTGGGGGGGACTATAAAACCAATGAGCAGTTCTTC
.	TRBV27	TRBD1	TRBJ2-2	CASSLGTGSGELFF	TGTGCCAGCAGTTTAGGGACAGGGTCCGGGGAGCTGTTTTTT
.	TRBV5-1	TRBD2	TRBJ2-7	CASSLGTRSGTTYEQYF	TGCGCCAGCAGCTTGGGTACTAGAAGCGGGACGACCTACGAGCAGTACTTC
.	TRBV7-8	.	TRBJ2-4	CASSLASRLGVAKNIQYF	TGTGCCAGCAGCTTAGCATCCCGCTTAGGGGTAGCCAAAAACATTCAGTACTTC
.	TRBV2	.	TRBJ2-5	CASNMGQIQETQYF	TGTGCCAGCAACATGGGCCAGATCCAAGAGACCCAGTACTTC
.	TRBV7-8	TRBD2	TRBJ2-5	CASSSWTSGSETQYF	TGTGCCAGCAGCTCCTGGACTAGCGGGAGCGAGACCCAGTACTTC
.	TRBV18	.	TRBJ2-2	CASSPGASGAELFF	TGTGCCAGCTCACCGGGGGCTAGTGGTGCGGAGCTGTTTTTT
once	TRBV7-2	.	TRBJ1-1	CASSFARDNEAFF	TGTGCCAGCAGCTTCGCCAGGGACAATGAAGCTTTCTTT
.	TRBV7-6	TRBD2	TRBJ2-7	CASSRGMAGGSSYEQYF	TGTGCCAGCAGCCGTGGAATGGCCGGCGGGAGCTCCTACGAGCAGTACTTC
once	TRBV3-1/TRBV3-2	.	TRBJ1-1	CASSPLGEEVNTEAFF	TGTGCCAGCAGCCCCTTAGGGGAAGAGGTTAACACTGAAGCTTTCTTT
.	TRBV7-8	.	TRBJ2-7	CASSLIVLVTGEQYF	TGTGCCAGCAGCTTAATAGTATTGGTGACAGGCGAGCAGTACTTC
.	TRBV7-9	TRBD1	TRBJ2-5	CASSASGTTGGETQYF	TGTGCCAGCAGCGCCTCCGGGACGACAGGGGGGGAGACCCAGTACTTC
.	TRBV5-4	.	TRBJ1-2	CASSLGSEQLGYTF	TGTGCCAGCAGCTTGGGTTCGGAGCAGCTCGGCTACACCTTC
.	TRBV2	.	TRBJ2-4	CASSDLASVKNIQYF	TGTGCCAGCAGCGACCTAGCCTCGGTCAAAAACATTCAGTACTTC
.	TRBV14	.	TRBJ2-2	CASSQLSNTGELFF	TGTGCCAGCAGCCAACTATCGAACACCGGGGAGCTGTTTTTT
once	TRBV6-5	.	TRBJ1-1	CASSSGLGTEAFF	TGTGCCAGCAGTTCAGGGTTGGGCACTGAAGCTTTCTTT
.	TRBV28	TRBD1	TRBJ1-1	CASSSRTGPEAFF	TGTGCCAGCAGTTCCCGGACAGGGCCTGAAGCTTTCTTT
few	TRBV7-9	TRBD1	TRBJ1-2	CASSLPDRGTNYGYTF	TGTGCCAGCAGCCTACCCGACAGGGGAACTAACTATGGCTACACCTTC
once	TRBV27	TRBD1	TRBJ2-1	CASSLIQGATRNEQFF	TGTGCCAGCAGTCTCATACAGGGGGCTACAAGGAATGAGCAGTTCTTC
.	TRBV9	.	TRBJ1-1	CASSVDGRVTEAFF	TGTGCCAGCAGCGTAGATGGCAGGGTAACTGAAGCTTTCTTT
few	TRBV7-6	.	TRBJ1-2	CASSPVQGFGYTF	TGTGCCAGCAGCCCCGTACAGGGTTTCGGCTACACCTTC
.	TRBV19	.	TRBJ1-5	CASSTQGGAPSINQPQHF	TGTGCCAGTAGTACGCAAGGGGGGGCCCCCTCAATAAATCAGCCCCAGCATTTT
.	TRBV6-5	TRBD1	TRBJ1-1	CASIRTGGVSTEAFF	TGTGCCAGCATTCGGACAGGGGGCGTTTCCACTGAAGCTTTCTTT
.	TRBV24-1	.	TRBJ2-1	CATSDLPGITYNEQFF	TGTGCCACCAGTGATTTGCCCGGGATTACCTACAATGAGCAGTTCTTC
.	TRBV28	.	TRBJ1-6	CASSSDRNNSPLHF	TGTGCCAGCAGTTCGGACAGAAATAATTCACCCCTCCACTTT
.	TRBV18	TRBD1	TRBJ1-3	CASSPRLPGQGSGNTIYF	TGTGCCAGCTCACCACGTTTGCCGGGACAGGGGTCTGGAAACACCATATATTTT
.	TRBV11-3	TRBD1	TRBJ1-1	CASSSGTGTGGAEDTEAFF	TGTGCCAGCAGCTCGGGAACCGGGACAGGGGGCGCGGAGGACACTGAAGCTTTCTTT
.	TRBV28	.	TRBJ1-5	CASTIVQGYQPQHF	TGTGCCAGCACCATTGTCCAGGGTTATCAGCCCCAGCATTTT
.	TRBV5-1	TRBD2	TRBJ2-1	CASSPGTTYNEQFF	TGCGCCAGCAGCCCCGGGACTACGTACAATGAGCAGTTCTTC
.	TRBV4-2	.	TRBJ2-1	CASSQVGLVNEQFF	TGTGCCAGCAGCCAAGTAGGTCTAGTCAATGAGCAGTTCTTC
.	TRBV27	.	TRBJ2-7	CASSLGAGWDEQYF	TGTGCCAGCAGTTTAGGGGCAGGTTGGGACGAGCAGTACTTC
.	TRBV6-5	TRBD2	TRBJ2-7	CASMLGQGGDEQYF	TGTGCCAGCATGCTGGGGCAGGGAGGGGACGAGCAGTACTTC
.	TRBV28	.	TRBJ1-6	CASTSGNNSPLHF	TGTGCCAGCACATCGGGGAATAATTCACCCCTCCACTTT
.	TRBV5-5	TRBD2	TRBJ2-1	CASSRLAGEINEQFF	TGTGCCAGCAGTCGACTAGCGGGAGAGATCAATGAGCAGTTCTTC
.	TRBV18	.	TRBJ2-7	CASSPPLAIDEQYF	TGTGCCAGCTCACCACCCCTTGCGATAGACGAGCAGTACTTC
.	TRBV4-2	.	TRBJ2-7	CASSQAGTGAYEQYF	TGTGCCAGCAGCCAAGCCGGGACGGGAGCTTACGAGCAGTACTTC
.	TRBV5-1	TRBD2	TRBJ2-3	CASSSGTSTSTDTQYF	TGCGCCAGCAGTTCTGGGACTAGCACTAGCACAGATACGCAGTATTTT
.	TRBV28	.	TRBJ2-1	CASSPTGNSYNEQFF	TGTGCCAGCAGTCCGACGGGGAACTCCTACAATGAGCAGTTCTTC